This T cell receptor (beta chain) was sequenced during a study of human T cells and chemical hapten exposure (dated by TCRdb to 2020 to 2023). As for the study more broadly: For sensitization, 2% DPC in acetone was applied to a 2 cm by 2 cm area of upper inner arm skin. Peripheral blood TCR repertoire changes were tracked in vivo in alopecia patients during primary and secondary sensitization to the hapten diphenylcyclopropenone (DPC). Throughout the approximately 25-week study period, patients were also given weekly therapeutic DPC doses on the scalp. Libraries were pooled for sequencing, and variation in per-sample TCR yields was attributed mainly to small differences in library volumes within the pool. Patch testing on the upper back used Finn chambers containing 0.01% DPC, with scoring done after 6 days according to International Contact Dermatitis Research Group standards. For TCR sequencing, blood came from 25 to 30 alopecia patients at anywhere from one to four time points (pre-sensitization, 2, 6 and 24 weeks). Alopecia areata with under or over 50% scalp involvement, alopecia totalis and alopecia universalis were represented in the patient cohort, which was mostly female. Blood was sampled from patients pre-sensitization (week 0) and at 2, 6 and about 24 weeks after DPC sensitization.

The method behind the library was RACE. Reads for this sample came from a NextSeq 500. During library preparation, unique molecular identifiers were attached to individual cDNA molecules so that TCRs could be counted quantitatively and reproducibly. From each blood RNA sample, both TCR alpha and TCR beta chains were sequenced. Regarding the original processing steps: A median of about 87,000 TCRs per sample was observed, with a range of roughly 20,000 to 700,000. V, J and CDR3 annotation of the TCR reads was performed with the Decombinator software suite. For PS versus PT1 abundance plots, all samples were subsampled to the same number of TCRs (28,000). Expanded TCRs were defined as absent before sensitization and observed at least eight times at the 2-week time point. In-frame beta chains were kept once TCRdb had trimmed the public reads at Q25 with fastp and called clones with MiXCR. A single entry per CDR3 protein holds the most common genes and DNA from its merged rows. In this record, the V and J calls reflect TCRdb's handling and not the investigators' own analysis. This sample holds 80,000 to 100,000 distinct CDR3 sequences; approximately 11% were observed only once. 3.1% of the sample is taken by the ten largest.

Explained via the paper, the time point label denotes: pre-sensitization, week 0. The treatment or condition label corresponds to: therapeutic diphenylcyclopropenone sensitization with weekly scalp DPC. Blood at each patch-test visit was drawn before the patch test was applied. Patients were eligible if aged 18 to 70, diagnosed with alopecia and judged suitable for DPC therapy, and pregnant patients were excluded. Total RNA was isolated from unfractionated whole blood collected in Tempus Blood RNA tubes. A note on this clonotype: The target of this receptor is not known. Nothing much larger sits one base from this clone, and base qualities are not available.

Overall study results and their limits: After repeated subsampling, changes were observed in the strength of the expansion versus patch-test correlation and in the threshold at which the correlation became significant. All patients had alopecia, a presumed autoimmune disease, so their immune response might differ from that of healthy individuals. A positive correlation was found between the number of PT1 expanded TCRs and patch test score, with significance reached at thresholds 8, 16 and 32 but not 4. No change with DPC sensitization was found in the number of TCRs above 1 in 1000 frequency, and no evidence of global repertoire structure alterations was found. Significantly more large CDR3 similarity clusters were formed by expanded TCRs than by pre-sensitization or healthy control sets, consistent with antigen-driven responses.

V is reduced by 6 bases and J by 8 bases, leaving a spacing of 17 bases between them. CDR1 and CDR2 are drawn from the germline V gene (reference sequence): LGHDT, YNNKEL. The CDR3 starts with the cysteine, ends with the phenylalanine, and has 15 residues. The read is trimmed to its CDR3 DNA, 45 bases read in frame from base 1. The chain joins TRBV3-1 to TRBJ1-6; a weak D assignment points to TRBD1 (5 bases agree). The source is a woman aged 55 to 70 with alopecia areata. Some clones in this sample may be carry-over from other donors' samples. Sequencing was performed on whole blood, taken in connection with sensitization to the hapten diphenylcyclopropenone (DPC). Read as DNA, the sequence is TGTGCCAGCAGTTCCACCCGGGACGGCCATTCACCCCTCCACTTT. It encodes CASSSTRDGHSPLHF.